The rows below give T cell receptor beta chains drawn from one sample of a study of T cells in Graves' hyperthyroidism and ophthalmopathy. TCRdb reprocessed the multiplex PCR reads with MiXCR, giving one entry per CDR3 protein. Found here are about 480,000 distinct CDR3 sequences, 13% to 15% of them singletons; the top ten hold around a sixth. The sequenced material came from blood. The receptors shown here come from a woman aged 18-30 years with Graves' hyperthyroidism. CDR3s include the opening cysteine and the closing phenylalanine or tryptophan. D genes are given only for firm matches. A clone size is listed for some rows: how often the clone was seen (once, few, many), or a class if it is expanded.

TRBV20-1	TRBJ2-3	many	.	TGCAGTGCTAGAGGTGCGGGTCCGACAGATACGCAGTATTTT	CSARGAGPTDTQYF
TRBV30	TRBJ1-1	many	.	TGTGCCTGGAGCGGACCCACAGGGAGCACTGAAGCTTTCTTT	CAWSGPTGSTEAFF
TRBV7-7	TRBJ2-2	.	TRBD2	TGTGCCAGCAGCTTAGAACCTAGCGGGACCGGGGAGCTGTTTTTT	CASSLEPSGTGELFF
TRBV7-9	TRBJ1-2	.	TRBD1	TGTGCCAGCACCCGGACAGGCCCCGGGGGTGGCTACACCTTC	CASTRTGPGGGYTF
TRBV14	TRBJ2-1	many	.	TGTGCCAGCAGCCAAGGGTCGTTCGGCAATGAGCAGTTCTTC	CASSQGSFGNEQFF
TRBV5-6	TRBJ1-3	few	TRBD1	TGTGCCAGCAGCTTGAAGGGACAGTCTGGAAACACCATATATTTT	CASSLKGQSGNTIYF
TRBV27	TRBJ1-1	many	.	TGTGCCAGCAGTTTATCACAGGTTCAGAACACTGAAGCTTTCTTT	CASSLSQVQNTEAFF
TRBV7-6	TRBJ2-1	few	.	TGTGCCAGCAGCTTAACTCCCCCGCTCTCCTACAATGAGCAGTTCTTC	CASSLTPPLSYNEQFF
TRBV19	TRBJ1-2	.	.	TGTGCCAGTAGTGCCACCTGGGGGGGGAATACCTATGGCTACACCTTC	CASSATWGGNTYGYTF
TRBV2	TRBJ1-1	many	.	TGTGCCAGCAGTGAACGTGGGGACCCAAACACTGAAGCTTTCTTT	CASSERGDPNTEAFF
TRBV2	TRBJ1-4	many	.	TGTGCCAGCAGCCCCCAAAGGGCATTTGAAAAACTGTTTTTT	CASSPQRAFEKLFF
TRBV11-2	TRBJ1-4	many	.	TGTGCCAGCAGCCCTCTATTAGGGGTTGAAAAACTGTTTTTT	CASSPLLGVEKLFF
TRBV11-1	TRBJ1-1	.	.	TGTGCCAGCAGCCATGACTCTTACACTGAAGCCTTCTTT	CASSHDSYTEAFF
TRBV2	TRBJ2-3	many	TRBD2	TGTGCCAGCAGTCAAAGGGCTAGCGGGACCACAGATACGCAGTATTTT	CASSQRASGTTDTQYF
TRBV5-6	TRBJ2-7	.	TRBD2	TGTGCCAGCAGTCCCAAGCCTTCTAGCGGGAGGAGCTCCTACGAGCAGTACTTC	CASSPKPSSGRSSYEQYF
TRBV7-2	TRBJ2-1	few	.	TGTGCCAGCAGCTTGACAGTAAGCTCCTACAATGAGCAGTTCTTC	CASSLTVSSYNEQFF
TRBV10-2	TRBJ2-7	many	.	TGCGCCAGCAGTGAGGCCAGAGAAGCCAAATTCTCCTACGAGCAGTACTTC	CASSEAREAKFSYEQYF
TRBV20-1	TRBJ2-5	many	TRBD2	TGCAGTGCTGGGGGACTAGCGGAAAAAGAGACCCAGTACTTC	CSAGGLAEKETQYF
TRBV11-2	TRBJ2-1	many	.	TGTGCCAGCAGCTTAGGTCTAGCGCCAGAGCAGTTCTTC	CASSLGLAPEQFF
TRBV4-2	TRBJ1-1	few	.	TGTGCCAGCAGCCAAGAAGCCGCTCTTCTCGCTTTCTTT	CASSQEAALLAFF
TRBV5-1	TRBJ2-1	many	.	TGCGCCAGCAGCTTCGGCAGCCTGAGCTCCTACAATGAGCAGTTCTTC	CASSFGSLSSYNEQFF
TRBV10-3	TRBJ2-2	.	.	TGTGCCATCAGTGAGGGCGCAGGCATACTTCTCGGGAAAACCGGGGAGCTGTTTTTT	CAISEGAGILLGKTGELFF
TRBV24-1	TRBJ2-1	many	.	TGTGCCACCAGTGTGGGGACCGGGAGTTTACCCAATGAGCAGTTCTTC	CATSVGTGSLPNEQFF
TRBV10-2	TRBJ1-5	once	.	TGCGCCAGCAAACGGGTCTTCAGTCAGCCCCAGCATTTT	CASKRVFSQPQHF
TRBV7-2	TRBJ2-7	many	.	TGTGCCAGCAGCATAGACCAGAAACGGCAGTACTTC	CASSIDQKRQYF
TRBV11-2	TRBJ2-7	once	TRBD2	TGTGCCAGCAGCTCGAGTAGGGCTAGCGGGAGGGGGAATTACTACGAGCAGTACTTC	CASSSSRASGRGNYYEQYF
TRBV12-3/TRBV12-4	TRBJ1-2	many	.	TGTGCCAGCAGTTTAGATAAGAGGACCTATGGCTACACCTTC	CASSLDKRTYGYTF
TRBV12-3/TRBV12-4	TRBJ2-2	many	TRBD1	TGTGCCAGCAGACACTCCGGGACAGGGGTTATCGGGGAGCTGTTTTTT	CASRHSGTGVIGELFF
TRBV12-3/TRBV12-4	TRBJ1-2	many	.	TGTGCCAGCAGTTCCAACCCCGTTTGGTCGGGCTACACCTTC	CASSSNPVWSGYTF
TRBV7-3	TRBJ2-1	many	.	TGTGCCAGCAGCTTAGAGTTAGCCTCCTACAATGAGCAGTTCTTC	CASSLELASYNEQFF
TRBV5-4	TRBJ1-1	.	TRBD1	TGTGCCAGCAGCTTTCCAGGGGGCGCCCCGGGGGACACTGAAGCTTTCTTT	CASSFPGGAPGDTEAFF
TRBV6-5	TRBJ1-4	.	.	TGTGCCAGCAGTTACTCTGTCAGGAGTAATGAAAAACTGTTTTTT	CASSYSVRSNEKLFF
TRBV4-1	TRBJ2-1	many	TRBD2	TGCGCCAGCAGCACCCGACTAGCGGTTGCCAATGAGCAGTTCTTC	CASSTRLAVANEQFF
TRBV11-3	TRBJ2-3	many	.	TGTGCCAGCAGCTTTGGGGCAGATACGCAGTATTTT	CASSFGADTQYF
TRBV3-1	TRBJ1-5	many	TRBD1	TGTGCCAGCAGCCAAGATTGGGGACAGGGAGAGCCCCAGCATTTT	CASSQDWGQGEPQHF
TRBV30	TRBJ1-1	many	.	TGTGCCTGGAGTGTGCAGGTGAACACTGAAGCTTTCTTT	CAWSVQVNTEAFF
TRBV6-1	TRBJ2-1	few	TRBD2	TGTGCCAGCAGTTGGGATGCGATAGCGGGAGGTCCCTACAATGAGCAGTTCTTC	CASSWDAIAGGPYNEQFF
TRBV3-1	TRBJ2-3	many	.	TGTGCCAGCAGCCAGAGACACACAGATACGCAGTATTTT	CASSQRHTDTQYF
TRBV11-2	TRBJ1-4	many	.	TGTGCCAGCAGCTCGTTAGATTATCCTGAAAAACTGTTTTTT	CASSSLDYPEKLFF
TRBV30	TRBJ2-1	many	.	TGTGCCTGGAGTGTACTAGAAGAGCAGTTCTTC	CAWSVLEEQFF
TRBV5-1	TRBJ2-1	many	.	TGCGCCAGCAGCAGGGGCGGGGGCGCCTACAATGAGCAGTTCTTC	CASSRGGGAYNEQFF
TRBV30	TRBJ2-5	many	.	TGTGCCTGGGGACATCAAGAGACCCAGTACTTC	CAWGHQETQYF
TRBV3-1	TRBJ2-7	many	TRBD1	TGTGCCAGCAGCCAAAACATCGGGACAGTCTACGAGCAGTACTTC	CASSQNIGTVYEQYF
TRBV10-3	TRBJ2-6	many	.	TGTGCCATCTGGGGGTCTGGGGCCAACGTCCTGACTTTC	CAIWGSGANVLTF
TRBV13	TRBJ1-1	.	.	TGTGCCAGCAGCGTATTCCAGGGAGACGTTTTCTTT	CASSVFQGDVFF
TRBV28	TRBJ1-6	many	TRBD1	TGTGCCAGCAGTTTAGGGGACAGAAATTCACCCCTCCACTTT	CASSLGDRNSPLHF
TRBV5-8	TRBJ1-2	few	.	TGTGCCAGCAGCCGGGGCCCAAGTCACTATGGCTACACCTTC	CASSRGPSHYGYTF
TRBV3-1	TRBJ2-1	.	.	TGTGCCAGCAGCCACCCCAGCCTAGCTGCCTACAATGAGCAGTTCTTC	CASSHPSLAAYNEQFF
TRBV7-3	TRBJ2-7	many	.	TGTGCCAGCAGCTTAGTTGGTGGGGGTACCTACGAGCAGTACTTC	CASSLVGGGTYEQYF
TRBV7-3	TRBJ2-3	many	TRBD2	TGTGCCAGCAGCTTAGGGGACTACACAGATACGCAGTATTTT	CASSLGDYTDTQYF
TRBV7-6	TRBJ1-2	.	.	TGTGGCAGCGGATCAGGGTTTTCCAACTATGGCTACACCTTC	CGSGSGFSNYGYTF
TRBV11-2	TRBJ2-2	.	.	TGTGCCAGCAGCTTATCTTCACCGTCGAACACCGGGGAGCTGTTTTTT	CASSLSSPSNTGELFF